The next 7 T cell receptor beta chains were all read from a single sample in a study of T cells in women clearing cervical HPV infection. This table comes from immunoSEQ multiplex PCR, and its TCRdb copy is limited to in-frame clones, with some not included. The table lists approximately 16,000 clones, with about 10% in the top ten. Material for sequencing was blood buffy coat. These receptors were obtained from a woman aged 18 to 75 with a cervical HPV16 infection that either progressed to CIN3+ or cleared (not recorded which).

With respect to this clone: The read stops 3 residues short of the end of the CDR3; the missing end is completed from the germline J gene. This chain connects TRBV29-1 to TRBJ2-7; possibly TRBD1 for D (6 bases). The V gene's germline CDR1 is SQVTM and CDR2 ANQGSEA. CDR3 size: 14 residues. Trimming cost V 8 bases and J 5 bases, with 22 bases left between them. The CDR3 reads CSFAGTTDVNEQYF. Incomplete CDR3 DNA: TGCAGCTTCGCCGGGACAACCGACGTGAACGAG.

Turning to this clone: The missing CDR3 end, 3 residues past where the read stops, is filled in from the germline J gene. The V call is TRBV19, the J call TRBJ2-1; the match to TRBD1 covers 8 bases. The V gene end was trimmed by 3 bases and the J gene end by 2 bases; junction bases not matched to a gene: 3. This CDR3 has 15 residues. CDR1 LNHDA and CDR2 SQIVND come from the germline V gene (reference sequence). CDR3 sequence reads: CASSIGTGTYNEQFF. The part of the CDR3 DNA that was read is TGTGCCAGTAGTATTGGGACAGGCACCTACAATGAG.

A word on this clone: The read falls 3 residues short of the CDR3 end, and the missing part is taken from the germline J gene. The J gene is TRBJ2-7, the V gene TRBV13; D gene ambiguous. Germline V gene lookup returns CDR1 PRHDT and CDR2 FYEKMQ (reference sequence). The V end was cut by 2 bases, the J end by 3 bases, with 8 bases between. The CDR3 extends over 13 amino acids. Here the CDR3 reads CASSLSGRYEQYF. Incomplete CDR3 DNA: TGTGCCAGCAGCTTAAGTGGGCGCTACGAG.

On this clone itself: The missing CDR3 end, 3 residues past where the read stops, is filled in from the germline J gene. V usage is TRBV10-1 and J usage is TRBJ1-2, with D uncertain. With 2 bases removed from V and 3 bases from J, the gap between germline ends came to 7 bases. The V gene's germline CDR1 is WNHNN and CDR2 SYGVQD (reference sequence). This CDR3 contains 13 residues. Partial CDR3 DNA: TGCGCCAGCAGTGAGCGGCGGGACTATGGC. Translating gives CASSERRDYG. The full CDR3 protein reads CASSERRDYGYTF.

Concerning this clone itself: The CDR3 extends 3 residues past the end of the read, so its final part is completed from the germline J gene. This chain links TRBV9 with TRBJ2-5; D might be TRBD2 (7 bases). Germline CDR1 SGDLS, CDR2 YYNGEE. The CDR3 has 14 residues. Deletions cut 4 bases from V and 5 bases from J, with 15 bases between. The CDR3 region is CASSTGGAGETQYF. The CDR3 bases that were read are TGTGCCAGCAGCACTGGGGGGGCCGGGGAGACC.

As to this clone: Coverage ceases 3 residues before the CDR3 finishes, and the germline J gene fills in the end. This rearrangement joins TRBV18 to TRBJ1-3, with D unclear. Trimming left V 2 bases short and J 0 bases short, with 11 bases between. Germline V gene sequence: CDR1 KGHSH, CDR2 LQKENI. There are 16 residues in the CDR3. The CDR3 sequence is CASSPGLTLSGNTIYF. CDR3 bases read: TGTGCCAGCTCACCAGGGCTGACCCTCTCTGGAAACACC.

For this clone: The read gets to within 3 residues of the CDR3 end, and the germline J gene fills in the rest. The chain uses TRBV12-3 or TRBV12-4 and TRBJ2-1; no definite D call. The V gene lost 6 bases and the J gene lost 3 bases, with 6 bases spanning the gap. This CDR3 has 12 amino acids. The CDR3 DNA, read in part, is TGTGCCAGCAGCCCCAACTACAATGAG. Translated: CASSPNYNE. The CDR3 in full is CASSPNYNEQFF.